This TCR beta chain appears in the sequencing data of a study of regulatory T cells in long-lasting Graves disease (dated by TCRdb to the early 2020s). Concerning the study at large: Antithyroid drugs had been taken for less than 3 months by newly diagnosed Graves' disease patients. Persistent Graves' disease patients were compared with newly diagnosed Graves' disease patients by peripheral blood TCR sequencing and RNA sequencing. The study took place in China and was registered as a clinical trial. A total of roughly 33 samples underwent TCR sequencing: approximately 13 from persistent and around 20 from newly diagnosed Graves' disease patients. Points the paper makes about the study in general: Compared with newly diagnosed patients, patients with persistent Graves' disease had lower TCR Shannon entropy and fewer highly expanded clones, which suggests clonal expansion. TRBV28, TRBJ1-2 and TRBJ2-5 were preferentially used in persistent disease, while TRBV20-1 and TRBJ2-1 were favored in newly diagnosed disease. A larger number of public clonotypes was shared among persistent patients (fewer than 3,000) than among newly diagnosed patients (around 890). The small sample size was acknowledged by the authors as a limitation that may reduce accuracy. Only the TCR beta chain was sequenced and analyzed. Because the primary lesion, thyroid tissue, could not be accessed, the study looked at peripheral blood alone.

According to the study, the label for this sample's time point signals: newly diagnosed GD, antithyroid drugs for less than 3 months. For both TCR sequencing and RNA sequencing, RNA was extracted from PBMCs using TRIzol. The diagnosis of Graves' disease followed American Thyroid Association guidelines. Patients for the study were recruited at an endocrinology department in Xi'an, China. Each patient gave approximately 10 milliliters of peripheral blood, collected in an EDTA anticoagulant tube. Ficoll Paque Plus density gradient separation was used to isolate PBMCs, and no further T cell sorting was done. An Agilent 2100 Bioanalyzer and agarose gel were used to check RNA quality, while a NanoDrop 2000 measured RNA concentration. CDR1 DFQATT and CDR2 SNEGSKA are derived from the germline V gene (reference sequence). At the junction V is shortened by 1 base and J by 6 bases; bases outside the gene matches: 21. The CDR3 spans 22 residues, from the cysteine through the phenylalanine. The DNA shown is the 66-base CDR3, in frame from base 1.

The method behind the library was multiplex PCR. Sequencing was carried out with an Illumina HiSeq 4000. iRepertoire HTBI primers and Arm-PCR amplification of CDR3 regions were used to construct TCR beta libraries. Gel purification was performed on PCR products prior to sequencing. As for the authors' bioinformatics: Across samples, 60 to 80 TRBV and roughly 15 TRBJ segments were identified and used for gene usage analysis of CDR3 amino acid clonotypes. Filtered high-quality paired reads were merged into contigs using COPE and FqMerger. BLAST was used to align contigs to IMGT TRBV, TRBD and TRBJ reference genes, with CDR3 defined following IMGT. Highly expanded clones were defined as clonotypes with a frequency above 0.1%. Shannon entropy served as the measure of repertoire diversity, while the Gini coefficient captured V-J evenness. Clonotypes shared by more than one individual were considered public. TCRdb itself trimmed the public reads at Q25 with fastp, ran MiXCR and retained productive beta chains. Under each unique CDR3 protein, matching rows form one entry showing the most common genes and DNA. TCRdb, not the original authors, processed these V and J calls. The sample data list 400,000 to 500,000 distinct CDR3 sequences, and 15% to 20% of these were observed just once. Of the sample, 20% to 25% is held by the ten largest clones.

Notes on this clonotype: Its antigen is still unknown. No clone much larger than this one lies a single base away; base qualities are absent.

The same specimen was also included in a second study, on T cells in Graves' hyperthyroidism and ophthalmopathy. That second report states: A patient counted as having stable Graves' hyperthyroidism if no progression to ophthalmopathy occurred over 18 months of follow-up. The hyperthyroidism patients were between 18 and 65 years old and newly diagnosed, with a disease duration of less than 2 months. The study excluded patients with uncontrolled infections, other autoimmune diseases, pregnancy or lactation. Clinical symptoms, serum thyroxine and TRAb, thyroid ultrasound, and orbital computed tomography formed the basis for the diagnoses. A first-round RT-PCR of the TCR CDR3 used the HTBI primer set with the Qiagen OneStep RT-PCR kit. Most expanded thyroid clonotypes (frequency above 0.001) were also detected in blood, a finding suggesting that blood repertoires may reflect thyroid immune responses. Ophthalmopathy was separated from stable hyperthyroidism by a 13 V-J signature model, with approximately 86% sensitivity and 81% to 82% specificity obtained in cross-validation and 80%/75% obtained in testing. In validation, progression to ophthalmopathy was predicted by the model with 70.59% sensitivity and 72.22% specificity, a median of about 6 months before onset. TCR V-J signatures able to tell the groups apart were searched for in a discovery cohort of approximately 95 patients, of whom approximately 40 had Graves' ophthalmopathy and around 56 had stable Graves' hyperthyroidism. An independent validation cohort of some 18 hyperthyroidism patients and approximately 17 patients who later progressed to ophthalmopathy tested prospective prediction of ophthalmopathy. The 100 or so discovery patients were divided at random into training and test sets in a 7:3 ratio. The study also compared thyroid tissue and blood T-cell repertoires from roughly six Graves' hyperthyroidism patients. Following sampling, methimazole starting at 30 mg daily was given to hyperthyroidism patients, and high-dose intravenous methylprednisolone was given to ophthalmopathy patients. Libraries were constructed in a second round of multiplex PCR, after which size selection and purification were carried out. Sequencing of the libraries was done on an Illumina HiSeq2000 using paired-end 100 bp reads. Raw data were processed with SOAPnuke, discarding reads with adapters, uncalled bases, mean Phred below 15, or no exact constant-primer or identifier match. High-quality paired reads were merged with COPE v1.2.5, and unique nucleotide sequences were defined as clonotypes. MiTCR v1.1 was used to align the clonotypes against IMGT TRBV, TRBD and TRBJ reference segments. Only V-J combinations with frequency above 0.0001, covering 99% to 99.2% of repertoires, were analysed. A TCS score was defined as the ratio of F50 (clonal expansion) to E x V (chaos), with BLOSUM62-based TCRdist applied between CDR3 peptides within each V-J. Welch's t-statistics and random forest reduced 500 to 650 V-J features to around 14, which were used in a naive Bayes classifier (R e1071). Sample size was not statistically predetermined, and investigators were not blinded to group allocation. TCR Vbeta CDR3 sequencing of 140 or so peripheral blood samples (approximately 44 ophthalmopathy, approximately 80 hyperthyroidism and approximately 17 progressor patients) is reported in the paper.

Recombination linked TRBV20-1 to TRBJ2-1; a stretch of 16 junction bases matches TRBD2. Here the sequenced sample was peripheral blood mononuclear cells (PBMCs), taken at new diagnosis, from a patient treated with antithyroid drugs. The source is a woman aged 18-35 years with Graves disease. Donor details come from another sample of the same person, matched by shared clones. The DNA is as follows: TGCAGTGCTAGAGTCGACGCGTTGAACCCGGGACTAGCGGGAGGGCCCTTCAATGAGCAGTTCTTC. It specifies CSARVDALNPGLAGGPFNEQFF.